A single sample gave rise to the 26 T cell receptor beta chains below, sequenced in a study of blood T cell repertoires in COVID-19. Generated by immunoSEQ multiplex PCR, the TCRdb table keeps only in-frame clones and is missing some. Among over 150,000 clones listed, about 80% were seen once. Sequencing was carried out using PBMCs or T cells enriched from blood (not recorded which). All receptors derive from an older woman who had recovered from COVID-19.

The V gene is TRBV3-1 (or the pseudogene TRBV3-2), the J gene TRBJ1-1, with unresolved D. From germline, CDR1 is LGHDT and CDR2 YNNKEL (reference sequence). There are 15 residues in the CDR3. V was pared by 4 bases and J by 6 bases, with 18 bases between. The CDR3: CASSPPFRAGPEAFF. The DNA for the CDR3 is TGTGCCAGCAGCCCGCCGTTTAGGGCGGGCCCTGAAGCTTTCTTT.

J is TRBJ2-7 and V is TRBV29-1; a weak D match, TRBD1 (6 bases). This CDR3 region has 11 residues. Germline V gene data show CDR1 as SQVTM and CDR2 as ANQGSEA. V gave up 2 bases and J gave up 7 bases, with 9 bases separating them. In nucleotides, the CDR3 is TGCAGCGTTGAATGGGGGCGGGAGCAGTACTTC. Protein sequence: CSVEWGREQYF.

This clone appeared once. The chain is built from TRBV13 and TRBJ2-6; 10 nucleotides match TRBD2. The J segment lost 0 bases and the V segment lost 4 bases, leaving 3 bases of the junction unmatched. Germline loops: CDR1 PRHDT, CDR2 FYEKMQ (reference sequence). The CDR3 is 17 amino acids. The DNA for the CDR3 is TGTGCCAGCAGCTCAGGACTAGCGGCCTCTGGGGCCAACGTCCTGACTTTC. This translates into CASSSGLAASGANVLTF.

This clone was seen just once. This chain links TRBV7-2 with TRBJ1-3, with D tentatively TRBD1 (6 bases). Trimming shortened V by 5 bases and J by 7 bases, and 12 bases separated the two germline ends. Germline V gene lookup returns CDR1 SGHTA and CDR2 FQGNSA. This CDR3 has 13 amino acids. CDR3 residues: CASSTGQRNTIYF. Written as DNA, the CDR3 is TGTGCCAGCAGCACGGGACAACGGAACACCATATATTTT.

The chain combines TRBV19 with TRBJ1-2; D gene uncertain. This CDR3 is 14 amino acids long. Germline CDR1 LNHDA, CDR2 SQIVND (reference sequence). Between the trimmed V and J ends, which lost 0 bases and 11 bases, there was a span of 16 bases. CDR3 protein: CASSIDQSRGGYTF. CDR3 nucleotides: TGTGCCAGTAGTATAGACCAGAGCCGAGGAGGGTACACCTTC.

This chain uses TRBV9 with TRBJ2-5; no clear D gene. The V gene lost 1 base and the J gene lost 5 bases, with 9 bases spanning the gap. Germline V lookup: CDR1 SGDLS, CDR2 YYNGEE. The CDR3 totals 13 residues. The CDR3 sequence: CASSVSLEETQYF. The CDR3 region has the DNA TGTGCCAGCAGCGTAAGTCTAGAGGAGACCCAGTACTTC.

The chain is built from TRBV6-5 and TRBJ1-5; 7 bases align to TRBD1. The CDR3 runs 14 residues. V dropped 8 bases and J dropped 5; count of bases not matched to a gene: 9. Germline CDR1 and CDR2: MNHEY and SVGAGI. CDR3 sequence: CASGGQVGDQPQHF. The CDR3 nucleotides are TGTGCCAGCGGAGGACAGGTTGGGGATCAGCCCCAGCATTTT.

The chain carries TRBV29-1 and TRBJ2-3; the match to TRBD2 covers 7 bases. After removal of 5 bases from V and 2 bases from J, the junction contained 10 bases not matched to a gene. CDR3 size: 15 residues. Looked up from germline, CDR1 is SQVTM and CDR2 is ANQGSEA. DNA of the CDR3: TGCAGCGTTACTCCTAGCGGAAAATACACAGATACGCAGTATTTT. Encoded protein: CSVTPSGKYTDTQYF.

This clone occurred once. The chain uses TRBV7-2 and TRBJ1-2; D remains unclear. In germline, CDR1 is SGHTA, CDR2 FQGNSA. This CDR3 contains 14 residues. V shed 2 bases and J shed 6 bases, with 13 bases lying between them. The CDR3 nucleotides are TGTGCCAGCAGCTTATTCGGCAGCGATCATGGCTACACCTTC. It encodes CASSLFGSDHGYTF.

The chain couples TRBV4-2 to TRBJ2-5; unclear D gene. V was clipped by 1 base and J by 5 bases, with 5 bases between them. Germline CDR1 reads LGHNA; CDR2 reads YNFKEQ. The CDR3 extends over 12 amino acids. CDR3 in DNA: TGTGCCAGCAGCCAAGTCTCGGAGACCCAGTACTTC. Translated: CASSQVSETQYF.

This clone was seen more than once but under ten times. This sequence joins TRBV30 and TRBJ1-2; perhaps TRBD1 as D (5 bases). The CDR3 consists of 13 residues. Germline V gene data show CDR1 as GTSNPN and CDR2 as SVGIG (reference sequence). V gave up 3 bases and J gave up 8 bases, with 16 bases separating them. DNA for the CDR3: TGTGCCTGGAGAGGGCAGGGTTTTCACGGCTACACCTTC. It yields the protein CAWRGQGFHGYTF.

The chain joins TRBV24-1 to TRBJ2-1, with no clear D. There are 16 residues in the CDR3. Germline V gene sequence: CDR1 KGHDR, CDR2 SFDVKD. The V and J ends lost 4 bases and 1 base respectively, with 13 bases between them. The CDR3, as DNA: TGTGCCACCAGTGACCCCGACACATATTCCTACAATGAGCAGTTCTTC. Protein sequence: CATSDPDTYSYNEQFF.

This clone was detected a few times. The rearrangement links TRBV7-6 to TRBJ1-3; D is ambiguous. The germline CDR1 and CDR2 sequences are SGHVS and FNYEAQ. V was trimmed by 0 bases and J by 0 bases, leaving 15 bases between them. CDR3 length equals 18 residues. CDR3 residues: CASSLAGLGQASGNTIYF. CDR3 nucleotide sequence: TGTGCCAGCAGCTTAGCAGGACTGGGCCAGGCCTCTGGAAACACCATATATTTT.

This clone occurred a few times. This specimen includes other DNA sequences encoding the same CDR3. The genes are TRBV18 and TRBJ1-4, with a tentative D call TRBD1 (6 bases). CDR1 is KGHSH, CDR2 LQKENI, per germline. V was clipped by 6 bases and J by 5 bases, with 10 bases between them. This CDR3 is built from 13 residues. The CDR3 DNA sequence: TGTGCCAGCTCCCTGGACAGCAATGAAAAACTGTTTTTT. This codes for CASSLDSNEKLFF.

The gene calls are TRBV19 and TRBJ2-7; the match to TRBD2 covers 10 bases. Germline V gene data show CDR1 as LNHDA and CDR2 as SQIVND (reference sequence). V was clipped by 5 bases and J by 6 bases; unmatched bases: 10. The length of the CDR3 is 15 residues. For the CDR3, the DNA is TGTGCCAGTAGTCCACGAGCGGGGGGGCCCAGCGAGCAGTACTTC. Translating it yields CASSPRAGGPSEQYF.

V and J are TRBV7-8 and TRBJ1-1; 7 nucleotides agree with TRBD1. Looked up from germline, CDR1 is SGHVS and CDR2 is FQNEAQ. V shed 4 bases, J shed 2 bases, and the junction held 4 bases outside the gene matches. CDR3 length: 14 residues. CDR3 sequence: CASSSWTGNTEAFF. As DNA, the CDR3 is TGTGCCAGCAGCTCGTGGACAGGAAACACTGAAGCTTTCTTT.

This chain joins TRBV11-3 and TRBJ2-1, with D maybe TRBD1 (7 bases). V shed 5 bases and J shed 6 bases, with 11 bases lying between them. Germline loops: CDR1 SGHNT, CDR2 YENEEA. The CDR3 extends over 13 amino acids. The CDR3 loop is CASSTRGVNEQFF. The DNA for the CDR3 is TGTGCCAGCAGCACCAGGGGGGTCAATGAGCAGTTCTTC.

The J gene is TRBJ2-7, the V gene TRBV29-1, with 8 bases that match TRBD2. With 0 bases clipped from V and 5 bases from J, the junction kept 9 bases outside the gene matches. Germline values: CDR1 SQVTM, CDR2 ANQGSEA. The CDR3 totals 15 residues. The CDR3 DNA reads TGCAGCGTTGAAGATAGGACGGGGGGGTTCAACGAGCAGTACTTC. Its translation is CSVEDRTGGFNEQYF.

This rearrangement joins TRBV6-1 to TRBJ2-2; 9 nucleotides agree with TRBD2. Germline assignment: CDR1 MNHNS and CDR2 SASEGT. The CDR3 has 15 amino acids. V shed 1 base, J shed 5 bases, and the junction held 2 bases outside the gene matches. In nucleotides, the CDR3 is TGTGCCAGCAGTGAAGTCAGCGGGGGGACCGGGGAGCTGTTTTTT. Translation: CASSEVSGGTGELFF.

V is TRBV5-4 and J is TRBJ1-1; D gene uncertain. Germline values: CDR1 SGHNT, CDR2 YYREEE (reference sequence). This CDR3 contains 15 residues. The V end lost 2 bases, the J end lost 0 bases, and 11 bases lay between the germline ends. CDR3 DNA: TGTGCCAGCAGCTTAAGGGAGATGATGAACACTGAAGCTTTCTTT. Residues: CASSLREMMNTEAFF.

This clone has only one observation. V usage is TRBV18 and J usage is TRBJ2-1, with D maybe TRBD2 (6 bases). CDR1 is KGHSH, CDR2 LQKENI, per germline. V lost 3 bases, J lost 3 bases, and 9 bases lay in between. The CDR3 consists of 14 residues. The DNA of the CDR3 is TGTGCCAGCTCACCCGGGAGAAACTACAATGAGCAGTTCTTC. It translates to CASSPGRNYNEQFF.

The chain couples TRBV4-1 to TRBJ2-3; 7 bases agree with TRBD1. The CDR3 runs 18 residues. Germline V lookup: CDR1 MGHRA, CDR2 YSYEKL. With 4 bases clipped from V and 3 bases from J, the junction kept 16 bases outside the gene matches. The CDR3 DNA is TGCGCCAGCAGCCCGAGGAATCCCGGGACAGTACAAACAGATACGCAGTATTTT. Residues: CASSPRNPGTVQTDTQYF.

In its sample, this clone was seen a few times. V usage is TRBV6-5 and J usage is TRBJ1-6, with TRBD1 as a possible D gene (5 bases). The CDR3 is made up of 13 amino acids. The V end was cut by 10 bases, the J end by 7 bases, with 14 bases between. Germline assignment: CDR1 MNHEY and CDR2 SVGAGI. DNA of the CDR3: TGTGCCACGACCAGGACACAGAATTCACCCCTCCACTTT. Its protein is CATTRTQNSPLHF.

V and J are TRBV25-1 and TRBJ1-2; possibly TRBD1 for D (6 bases). Trimming shortened V by 6 bases and J by 4 bases, and 9 bases separated the two germline ends. The germline gives CDR1 MGHDK, CDR2 SYGVNS. The length of the CDR3 is 12 residues. The chain's CDR3 is CASSWDTYGYTF. DNA of the CDR3: TGTGCCAGCAGCTGGGACACCTATGGCTACACCTTC.

This clone was recorded once. The chain couples TRBV5-1 to TRBJ1-1; TRBD1 might be the D (5 bases). The CDR3 length is 13 residues. CDR1 and CDR2 from the germline V gene are SGHRS and YFSETQ. V was cut by 4 bases and J by 4 bases, with 11 bases left in between. CDR3 region: CASSENQGTEAFF. Written as DNA, the CDR3 is TGCGCCAGCAGCGAAAACCAGGGCACTGAAGCTTTCTTT.

V is TRBV6-5 and J is TRBJ2-1; a possible D gene is TRBD2 (6 bases). The CDR3 sequence is 14 residues long. Germline CDR1 MNHEY, CDR2 SVGAGI. V lost 6 bases and J lost 8, with 17 bases in between. The CDR3 coding sequence is TGTGCCAGCAGCCGGGACGGAGGGGTGGATGAGCAGTTCTTC. Protein product: CASSRDGGVDEQFF.